This T cell receptor (beta chain) was obtained from a study of cytomegalovirus exposure and HLA in healthy donors. Study summary: In an earlier analysis, around 100 million unique TCR beta sequences were found from some 200 million T cells.

General observations from the study: One variant, a missense change in DCLRE1C, was linked in a later analysis to TCR beta V- and J-gene trimming.

PCR primers comprised 60 Vbeta and 13 Jbeta primers. Only in-frame clones appear in the TCRdb table, and some are missing; sequencing was by immunoSEQ multiplex PCR. The repertoire holds about 150,000 clones, with approximately 80% as singletons. With respect to this clone: What it binds is unknown.

CDR3 length: 17 residues. V dropped 3 bases and J dropped 0 bases, with 12 bases sitting between them. Germline assignment: CDR1 MGHRA and CDR2 YSYEKL. The chain is built from TRBV4-1 and TRBJ1-6, with D tentatively TRBD1 (6 bases). Sequencing input: PBMCs. The source of this sequence is a male donor in good health and CMV-seronegative. This CDR3 is CASSHTGQNSYNSPLHF. The CDR3 bases are TGCGCCAGCAGCCATACGGGACAAAACTCCTATAATTCACCCCTCCACTTT.